These 27 T cell receptor beta chains were all obtained from the same sample, sequenced in a study of T cell responses to AZD1222 COVID-19 vaccine. TCRdb's copy holds only in-frame clones and misses some; the assay was immunoSEQ multiplex PCR. The data hold about 110,000 clones, with more than 70% observed a single time. The input for sequencing was peripheral blood, taken 28 days after the second AZD1222 dose. All receptors come from an adult who received the AZD1222 COVID-19 vaccine.

The gene calls are TRBV3-1 (or the pseudogene TRBV3-2) and TRBJ1-2, with D possibly matching TRBD1 (6 bases). The CDR3 is 14 residues long. Germline V gene data show CDR1 as LGHDT and CDR2 as YNNKEL (reference sequence). V was shortened by 4 bases and J by 4 bases, with 13 bases between the two germline ends. Written as DNA, the CDR3 is TGTGCCAGCAGCCCCCAGGGGCAGACCTATGGCTACACCTTC. Its protein product is CASSPQGQTYGYTF.

The chain is built from TRBV7-9 and TRBJ1-6; TRBD1 matches at 9 bases. J lost 6 bases, V lost 3 bases, and 9 bases had no gene match. The CDR3 length is 17 residues. Germline V lookup: CDR1 SEHNR, CDR2 FQNEAQ (reference sequence). The DNA of the CDR3 is TGTGCCAGCAGCTTTGGAGATGGGACAGGGACTAATTCACCCCTCCACTTT. Translating gives CASSFGDGTGTNSPLHF.

The V call is TRBV6-2 or TRBV6-3, the J call TRBJ1-5; D not certain. Per the germline V gene, CDR1 is MNHEY and CDR2 is SVGEGT. This CDR3 region has 15 residues. With 6 bases removed from V and 7 bases from J, the gap between germline ends came to 19 bases. CDR3: CASSSLTNSPQPQHF. Here the CDR3 DNA reads TGTGCCAGCAGCAGCCTTACCAATTCACCACAGCCCCAGCATTTT.

CDR3 coding DNA: TGTGCCAGTACTGGTTATCAGGCCACTGAAGCTTTCTTT. Protein product: CASTGYQATEAFF. This chain uses TRBV6-5 with TRBJ1-1; D not certain. The CDR3 runs to 13 residues. Germline values: CDR1 MNHEY, CDR2 SVGAGI. The V end lost 9 bases, the J end lost 4 bases, and 15 bases lay between the germline ends.

The V gene is TRBV6-5, the J gene TRBJ2-1; tentative D call: TRBD2 (6 bases). The V end was cut by 2 bases, the J end by 4 bases, with 15 bases between. The CDR3 runs to 16 residues. Germline values: CDR1 MNHEY, CDR2 SVGAGI. The CDR3 sequence: CASSYRWVGGYNEQFF. As DNA, the CDR3 is TGTGCCAGCAGTTACCGTTGGGTGGGGGGATACAATGAGCAGTTCTTC.

This clone was seen a few times. This chain links TRBV27 with TRBJ2-2; D possibly corresponds to TRBD2 (6 bases). This CDR3 is built from 18 residues. The germline V and J ends were trimmed by 3 bases and 6 bases, with 23 bases remaining between them. Germline V gene lookup returns CDR1 MNHEY and CDR2 SMNVEV (reference sequence). CDR3 amino acids: CASSLARGRVGKAGELFF. In DNA, the CDR3 is TGTGCCAGCAGTTTGGCGCGGGGCCGGGTGGGTAAAGCCGGGGAGCTGTTTTTT.

The J gene is TRBJ2-1, the V gene TRBV7-2; the match to TRBD2 covers 9 bases. With V trimmed by 0 bases and J by 8 bases, 8 bases remained unmatched. Germline V CDR1 and CDR2: SGHTA, FQGNSA. The CDR3 has 16 residues. The CDR3: CASSLAWRGGNYEQFF. The CDR3 DNA reads as TGTGCCAGCAGCTTAGCCTGGCGGGGGGGTAACTATGAGCAGTTCTTC.

This clone was seen only once. The V and J genes are TRBV6-5 and TRBJ1-3; unclear D gene. Germline CDR1 and CDR2: MNHEY and SVGAGI. Trimming took off 8 bases at V and 0 bases at J, with 8 bases between the two ends. The CDR3 loop spans 13 amino acids. The CDR3 here is CASGPVSGNTIYF. In nucleotides, the CDR3 is TGTGCCAGCGGACCGGTCTCTGGAAACACCATATATTTT.

The chain is built from TRBV18 and TRBJ1-2; D remains ambiguous. The CDR3 runs to 13 residues. Germline V gene data show CDR1 as KGHSH and CDR2 as LQKENI. The V end lost 3 bases, the J end lost 3 bases, and 8 bases lay between the germline ends. The CDR3 protein is CASSPGVDYGYTF. Here the CDR3 DNA reads TGTGCCAGCTCACCTGGGGTAGACTATGGCTACACCTTC. Full variable domain (outside the CDR3, taken from reference TRBV18 and TRBJ1-2): NAGVMQNPRHLVRRRGQEARLRCSPMKGHSHVYWYRQLPEEGLKFMVYLQKENIIDESGMPKERFSAEFPKEGPSILRIQQVVRGDSAAYFCASSPGVDYGYTFGSGTRLTVV.

In DNA form, the CDR3 reads TGTGCCAGCAGCCAACGGACAGGGAACTATAATTCACCCCTCCACTTT. Translating gives CASSQRTGNYNSPLHF. The V and J genes are TRBV14 and TRBJ1-6, with 8 bases matching TRBD1. CDR3 length equals 16 residues. J was trimmed by 3 bases and V by 2 bases; bases with no gene match: 3. Germline V CDR1 and CDR2: SGHDN, FVKESK.

The chain employs TRBV19 and TRBJ2-7; D is unresolved. In germline, CDR1 is LNHDA, CDR2 SQIVND (reference sequence). Trimming took off 3 bases at V and 2 bases at J, with 8 bases between the two ends. The CDR3 totals 13 residues. The CDR3: CASSMVLTYEQYF. CDR3 in DNA: TGTGCCAGTAGTATGGTACTTACCTACGAGCAGTACTTC. The variable domain in full, completed from reference TRBV19 and TRBJ2-7, reads DGGITQSPKYLFRKEGQNVTLSCEQNLNHDAMYWYRQDPGQGLRLIYYSQIVNDFQKGDIAEGYSVSREKKESFPLTVTSAQKNPTAFYLCASSMVLTYEQYFGPGTRLTVT.

The rearrangement uses TRBV9 and TRBJ2-3; D unresolved. The ends were cut back, 0 bases at V and 1 base at J, with 6 bases in the middle. The CDR3 extends over 14 amino acids. The germline gives CDR1 SGDLS, CDR2 YYNGEE. The CDR3 nucleotides read TGTGCCAGCAGCGTAGCTGAGGGCACAGATACGCAGTATTTT. Its translation: CASSVAEGTDTQYF.

The rearrangement joins TRBV5-1 to TRBJ2-1, with 10 bases aligning to TRBD2. Germline CDR1 reads SGHRS; CDR2 reads YFSETQ. The V and J ends lost 6 bases and 9 bases, in that order; junction bases with no gene match: 12. This CDR3 is built from 15 residues. The CDR3 reads CASTIASGSGTEQFF. The DNA for the CDR3 is TGCGCCAGCACGATCGCTAGCGGGAGTGGTACTGAGCAGTTCTTC.

The chain is built from TRBV7-3 and TRBJ2-3; D is unresolved. V was shortened by 3 bases and J by 3 bases, with 7 bases between the two germline ends. CDR1 and CDR2 (germline): SGHTA, FQGTGA. There are 13 residues in the CDR3. The DNA of the CDR3 is TGTGCCAGCAGCTTCGTAAGAACAGATACGCAGTATTTT. This sequence encodes CASSFVRTDTQYF.

This chain connects TRBV7-2 to TRBJ2-7, with no clear D. This CDR3 region has 14 residues. Trimming removed 5 bases at V and 2 bases at J, with 13 bases between. Germline V lookup: CDR1 SGHTA, CDR2 FQGNSA. CDR3 protein: CASSPSSRTYEQYF. The CDR3 DNA reads TGTGCCAGCAGCCCGTCGTCCAGAACCTACGAGCAGTACTTC. The complete variable domain, with remaining parts taken from reference TRBV7-2 and TRBJ2-7, reads GAGVSQSPSNKVTEKGKDVELRCDPISGHTALYWYRQSLGQGLEFLIYFQGNSAPDKSGLPSDRFSAERTGGSVSTLTIQRTQQEDSAVYLCASSPSSRTYEQYFGPGTRLTVT.

The V call is TRBV19, the J call TRBJ2-5, with TRBD2 matching 15 bases. Germline V CDR1 and CDR2: LNHDA, SQIVND (reference sequence). CDR3 length: 16 residues. V was pared by 5 bases and J by 4 bases, with 5 bases of the junction left unmatched. CDR3 region: CASSFSGLAGGETQYF. CDR3 DNA: TGTGCCAGTAGTTTTTCGGGACTAGCGGGAGGAGAGACCCAGTACTTC.

This clone turned up a few times. V usage is TRBV19 and J usage is TRBJ1-5; D is unresolved. The CDR3 sequence is 16 residues long. Trimming took 7 bases from V and 8 from J, leaving 24 bases between them. CDR1 is LNHDA, CDR2 SQIVND, per germline (reference sequence). The CDR3 is CASKVGGGHLGEPQHF. The CDR3 bases are TGTGCCAGTAAAGTTGGAGGTGGCCATTTAGGAGAGCCCCAGCATTTT. Full variable domain (remainder filled in from reference TRBV19 and TRBJ1-5): DGGITQSPKYLFRKEGQNVTLSCEQNLNHDAMYWYRQDPGQGLRLIYYSQIVNDFQKGDIAEGYSVSREKKESFPLTVTSAQKNPTAFYLCASKVGGGHLGEPQHFGDGTRLSIL.

This chain uses TRBV6-2 or TRBV6-3 with TRBJ2-7; D possibly matches TRBD1 or TRBD2 (5 bases each). Trimming pared 3 bases from V and 5 bases from J, leaving 14 bases between. This CDR3 is built from 14 residues. Germline CDR1 reads MNHEY; CDR2 reads SVGEGT. The CDR3 loop is CASSYRPGSNEQYF. The DNA for the CDR3 is TGTGCCAGCAGTTATAGGCCAGGGAGCAACGAGCAGTACTTC.

This chain uses TRBV9 with TRBJ1-2; 7 nucleotides line up with TRBD1. The CDR3 extends over 17 amino acids. The germline V gene has CDR1 SGDLS and CDR2 YYNGEE. Trimming at V came to 3 bases and at J to 1 base, leaving 12 bases not matched to a gene. The DNA for the CDR3 is TGTGCCAGCAGCGCCCTTACAGGGGTGGCTCTTAACTATGGCTACACCTTC. Translation: CASSALTGVALNYGYTF.

The V gene is TRBV18, the J gene TRBJ1-4; 8 nucleotides line up with TRBD1. The length of the CDR3 is 15 residues. Germline CDR1 KGHSH, CDR2 LQKENI. Losses at the gene ends were 4 bases for V and 4 bases for J; bases not matched to a gene: 5. The CDR3 sequence is CASSLGTGLNEKLFF. The CDR3 DNA follows: TGTGCCAGCTCACTGGGGACAGGCCTTAATGAAAAACTGTTTTTT.

This chain links TRBV24-1 with TRBJ2-5, with 8 bases lining up with TRBD1. V shed 3 bases, J shed 5 bases, and the junction held 7 bases outside the gene matches. The CDR3 totals 15 residues. CDR1 and CDR2 from the germline V gene are KGHDR and SFDVKD. CDR3 residues: CATSDPGGSGETQYF. In DNA form, the CDR3 reads TGTGCCACCAGTGATCCAGGGGGCTCGGGGGAGACCCAGTACTTC.

The CDR3 is CAAGLGVDTEAFF. The CDR3 DNA reads as TGTGCCGCCGGGCTCGGTGTCGACACTGAAGCTTTCTTT. J is TRBJ1-1 and V is TRBV7-9; D remains unclear. The germline gives CDR1 SEHNR, CDR2 FQNEAQ (reference sequence). With 11 bases removed from V and 3 bases from J, the gap between germline ends came to 16 bases. The CDR3 is made up of 13 amino acids.

V and J are TRBV29-1 and TRBJ2-3, with D perhaps matching TRBD2 (5 bases). The CDR3 has 13 amino acids. The germline gives CDR1 SQVTM, CDR2 ANQGSEA. V was trimmed by 8 bases and J by 0 bases, leaving 12 bases between them. The CDR3 DNA sequence: TGCAGCTCGAGGGAGACTAGCACAGATACGCAGTATTTT. Encoded protein: CSSRETSTDTQYF.

V is TRBV19 and J is TRBJ2-7; D is possibly TRBD2 (7 bases). V lost 3 bases, J lost 1 base, and 13 bases lay in between. In germline, CDR1 is LNHDA, CDR2 SQIVND (reference sequence). The CDR3 spans 15 residues. CDR3 region: CASSMGRGRSYEQYF. For the CDR3, the DNA is TGTGCCAGTAGTATGGGGCGGGGGCGATCCTACGAGCAGTACTTC.

The J gene is TRBJ2-5, the V gene TRBV19; TRBD2 matches 10 bases. V was pared by 8 bases and J by 7 bases, with 13 bases of the junction left unmatched. The CDR3 has 15 amino acids. CDR1 and CDR2 from the germline V gene are LNHDA and SQIVND (reference sequence). CDR3 nucleotides: TGTGCCAGTGAGGCGGCTAGCGGGAGCCGAGGGACCCAGTACTTC. Translated, it gives CASEAASGSRGTQYF.

V and J are TRBV12-5 and TRBJ1-1; D uncertain. This CDR3 is built from 13 residues. The V gene's germline CDR1 is LGHNT and CDR2 FRNRAP. Trimming removed 1 base at V and 7 bases at J, with 10 bases between. CDR3 bases: TGTGCTAGTGGTTTGGGGAATTTGGGTGAAGCTTTCTTT. It codes for CASGLGNLGEAFF. The complete variable domain, with remaining parts taken from reference TRBV12-5 and TRBJ1-1, reads DARVTQTPRHKVTEMGQEVTMRCQPILGHNTVFWYRQTMMQGLELLAYFRNRAPLDDSGMPKDRFSAEMPDATLATLKIQPSEPRDSAVYFCASGLGNLGEAFFGQGTRLTVV.

V is TRBV28 and J is TRBJ2-7, with TRBD2 as a possible D gene (6 bases). Germline loops: CDR1 MDHEN, CDR2 SYDVKM. The CDR3 runs 17 residues. Trimming pared 6 bases from V and 4 bases from J, leaving 25 bases between. CDR3 protein: CASRLRVVRDFVYEQYF. Here the CDR3 DNA reads TGTGCCAGCAGGCTTAGGGTGGTCAGGGACTTCGTTTACGAGCAGTACTTC.